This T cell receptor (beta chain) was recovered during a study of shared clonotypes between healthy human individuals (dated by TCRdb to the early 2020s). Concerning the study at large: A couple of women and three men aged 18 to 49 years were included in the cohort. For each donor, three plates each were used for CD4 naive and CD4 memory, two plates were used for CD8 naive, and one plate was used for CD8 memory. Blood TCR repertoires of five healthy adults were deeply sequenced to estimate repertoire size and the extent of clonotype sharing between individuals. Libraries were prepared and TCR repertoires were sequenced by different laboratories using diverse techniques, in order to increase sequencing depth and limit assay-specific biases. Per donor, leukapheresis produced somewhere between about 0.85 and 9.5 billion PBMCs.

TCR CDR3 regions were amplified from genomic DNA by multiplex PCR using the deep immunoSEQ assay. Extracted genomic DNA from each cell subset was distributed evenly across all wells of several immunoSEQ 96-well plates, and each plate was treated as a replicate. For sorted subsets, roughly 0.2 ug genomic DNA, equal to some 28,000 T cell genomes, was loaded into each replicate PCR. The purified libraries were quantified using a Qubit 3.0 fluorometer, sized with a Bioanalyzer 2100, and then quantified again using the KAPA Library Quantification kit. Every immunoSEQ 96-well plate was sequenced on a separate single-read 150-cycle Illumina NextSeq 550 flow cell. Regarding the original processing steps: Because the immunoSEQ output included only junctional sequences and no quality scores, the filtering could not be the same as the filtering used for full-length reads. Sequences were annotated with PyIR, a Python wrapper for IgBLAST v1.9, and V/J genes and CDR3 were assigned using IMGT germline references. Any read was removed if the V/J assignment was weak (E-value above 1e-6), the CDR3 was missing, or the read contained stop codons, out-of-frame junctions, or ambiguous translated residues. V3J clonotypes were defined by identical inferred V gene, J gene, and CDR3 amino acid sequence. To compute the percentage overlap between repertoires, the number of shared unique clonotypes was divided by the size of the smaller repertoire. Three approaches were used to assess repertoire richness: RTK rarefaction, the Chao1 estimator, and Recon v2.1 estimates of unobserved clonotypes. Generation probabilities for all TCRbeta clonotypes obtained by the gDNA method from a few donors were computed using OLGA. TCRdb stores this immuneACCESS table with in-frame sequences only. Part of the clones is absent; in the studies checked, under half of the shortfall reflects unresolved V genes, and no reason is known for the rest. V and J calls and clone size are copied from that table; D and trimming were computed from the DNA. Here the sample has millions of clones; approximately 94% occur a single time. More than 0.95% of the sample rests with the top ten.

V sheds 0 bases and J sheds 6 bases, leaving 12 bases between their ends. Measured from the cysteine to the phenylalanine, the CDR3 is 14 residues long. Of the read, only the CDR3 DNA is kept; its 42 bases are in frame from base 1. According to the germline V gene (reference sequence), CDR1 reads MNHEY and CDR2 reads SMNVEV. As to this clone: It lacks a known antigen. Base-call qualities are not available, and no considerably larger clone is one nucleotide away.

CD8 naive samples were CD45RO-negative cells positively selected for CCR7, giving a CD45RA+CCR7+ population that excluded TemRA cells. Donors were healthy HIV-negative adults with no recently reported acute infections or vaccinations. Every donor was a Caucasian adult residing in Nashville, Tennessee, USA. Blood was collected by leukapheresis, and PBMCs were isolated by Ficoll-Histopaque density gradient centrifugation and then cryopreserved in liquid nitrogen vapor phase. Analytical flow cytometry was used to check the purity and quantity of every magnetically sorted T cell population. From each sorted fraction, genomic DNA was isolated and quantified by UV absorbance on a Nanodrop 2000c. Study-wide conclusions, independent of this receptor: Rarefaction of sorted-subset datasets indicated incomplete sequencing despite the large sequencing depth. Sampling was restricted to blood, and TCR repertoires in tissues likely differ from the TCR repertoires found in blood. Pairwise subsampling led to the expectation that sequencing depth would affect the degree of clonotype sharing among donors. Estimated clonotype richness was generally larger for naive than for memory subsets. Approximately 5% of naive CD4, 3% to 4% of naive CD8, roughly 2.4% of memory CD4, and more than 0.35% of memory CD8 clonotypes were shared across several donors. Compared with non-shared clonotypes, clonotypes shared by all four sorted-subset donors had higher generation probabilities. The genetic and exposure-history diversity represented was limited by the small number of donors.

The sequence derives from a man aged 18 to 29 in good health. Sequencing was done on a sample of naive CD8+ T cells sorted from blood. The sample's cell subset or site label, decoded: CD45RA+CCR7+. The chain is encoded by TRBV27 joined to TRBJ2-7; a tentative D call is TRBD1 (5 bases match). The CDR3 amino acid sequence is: CASSLSQGAREQYF. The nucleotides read TGTGCCAGCAGTTTATCCCAAGGGGCCCGCGAGCAGTACTTC.